A selection of T cell receptor beta chains follows, all from one sample in a study of blood T cell repertoires in COVID-19. Data came from immunoSEQ multiplex PCR; TCRdb stores just in-frame clones and leaves some out. The data hold roughly 160,000 clones, with about nine tenths observed a single time. The source material was peripheral blood. The source of these receptors is a man between 18 and 29 years old with acute or convalescent COVID-19. Each CDR3 is given with its conserved first and last residue. A D gene is named only where the DNA matches it firmly. For some rows the clone size is stated as once, few or many, or as a class when expanded; others skip it.

TRBJ1-1,NA,TRBV11-2,15,NA,CASSLDPGLLTEAFF,TGTGCCAGCAGCTTAGATCCGGGACTATTAACTGAAGCTTTCTTT
TRBJ1-3,NA,TRBV6-6,15,NA,CASSYQGSTGNTIYF,TGTGCCAGCAGTTACCAGGGCTCTACTGGAAACACCATATATTTT
TRBJ2-1,NA,TRBV6-5,12,NA,CASSYADNEQFF,TGTGCCAGCAGTTACGCAGACAATGAGCAGTTCTTC
TRBJ1-4,TRBD1,TRBV19,14,NA,CASSMGTVNEKLFF,TGTGCCAGTAGTATGGGGACAGTTAATGAAAAACTGTTTTTT
TRBJ2-5,TRBD2,TRBV7-2,14,NA,CASSLVVGGETQYF,TGTGCCAGCAGCTTAGTAGTCGGGGGGGAGACCCAGTACTTC
TRBJ1-6,NA,TRBV7-2,15,few,CASSSLPGTTSPLHF,TGTGCCAGCAGCTCGCTACCAGGGACTACATCACCCCTCCACTTT
TRBJ1-3,NA,TRBV12-3/TRBV12-4,11,once,CAIGTRNTIYF,TGTGCCATCGGGACAAGAAACACCATATATTTT
TRBJ2-7,NA,TRBV3-1/TRBV3-2,16,NA,CASSQGLVGRVIEQYF,TGTGCCAGCAGCCAAGGTCTGGTTGGCAGGGTAATCGAGCAGTACTTC
TRBJ1-2,TRBD1,TRBV9,15,few,CASTTPGTERYGYTF,TGTGCCAGCACCACCCCCGGGACAGAGCGATATGGCTACACCTTC
TRBJ1-3,NA,TRBV6-5,14,NA,CASSRGDSGNTIYF,TGTGCCAGCAGTAGGGGTGACTCTGGAAACACCATATATTTT
TRBJ2-7,TRBD2,TRBV9,15,NA,CASSSHRDYPYEQYF,TGTGCCAGCAGCTCGCACCGGGACTACCCCTACGAGCAGTACTTC
TRBJ1-5,TRBD1,TRBV5-6,15,once,CASSSAGTGDQPQHF,TGTGCCAGCAGCTCCGCCGGGACAGGGGATCAGCCCCAGCATTTT
TRBJ1-5,NA,TRBV5-8,13,NA,CASSLGPFQPQHF,TGTGCCAGCAGCCTGGGGCCGTTTCAGCCCCAGCATTTT
TRBJ2-3,NA,TRBV25-1,14,NA,CASSDSTGADTQYF,TGTGCCAGCAGTGATTCTACAGGCGCAGATACGCAGTATTTT
TRBJ2-3,NA,TRBV5-4,15,few,CASSWGGQVPDTQYF,TGTGCCAGCAGCTGGGGGGGGCAGGTTCCCGATACGCAGTATTTT
TRBJ2-6,TRBD1,TRBV19,17,NA,CASVTGPQPSGANVLTF,TGTGCCAGTGTGACAGGGCCCCAGCCGTCTGGGGCCAACGTCCTGACTTTC
TRBJ1-4,TRBD1,TRBV5-4,15,NA,CASSAPGTGSEKLFF,TGTGCCAGCAGCGCCCCCGGGACAGGGAGTGAAAAACTGTTTTTT
TRBJ2-3,NA,TRBV5-1,14,NA,CASSGPGSTDTQYF,TGCGCCAGCAGTGGTCCCGGTAGCACAGATACGCAGTATTTT
TRBJ1-1,NA,TRBV30,15,once,CAWSTGLIMNTEAFF,TGTGCCTGGAGTACGGGACTGATAATGAACACTGAAGCTTTCTTT
TRBJ2-1,TRBD2,TRBV24-1,16,NA,CATQGTSGNHYNEQFF,TGTGCCACCCAAGGGACTAGCGGGAATCATTACAATGAGCAGTTCTTC
TRBJ1-2,TRBD1,TRBV5-4,15,NA,CASSFGRTGNNGYTF,TGTGCCAGCAGCTTCGGGCGGACAGGGAATAACGGCTACACCTTC
TRBJ1-1,TRBD1,TRBV4-1,17,NA,CASSQPPGQVTNTEAFF,TGCGCCAGCAGCCAGCCTCCGGGACAGGTCACGAACACTGAAGCTTTCTTT